Listed here are 32 T cell receptor beta chains from one sample, sequenced in a study of siplizumab effects on memory and regulatory T cells. Clones were sequenced by immunoSEQ multiplex PCR, and TCRdb holds only the in-frame ones, with some missing. The repertoire holds roughly 100,000 clones, with around 90% as singletons. The source material was non-Treg CD4+ T cells sorted from blood. Receptor source: a human donor in good health.

V usage is TRBV10-3 and J usage is TRBJ1-1; TRBD1 might be the D (5 bases). Germline V gives CDR1 ENHRY, CDR2 SYGVKD. Deletions cut 4 bases from V and 3 bases from J, with 15 bases between. This CDR3 is built from 15 residues. The CDR3 coding sequence is TGTGCCATCAGTGGGGGGTCGGGGGTAGACACTGAAGCTTTCTTT. Translated, it gives CAISGGSGVDTEAFF.

The chain has TRBV19 and TRBJ2-3, with D hard to call. The germline V gene has CDR1 LNHDA and CDR2 SQIVND (reference sequence). CDR3 length equals 13 residues. The V end lost 4 bases, the J end lost 1 base, and 6 bases lay between the germline ends. The CDR3 DNA reads as TGTGCCAGTAGTACGACCCGCACAGATACGCAGTATTTT. It is translated as CASSTTRTDTQYF. The full variable domain, in which reference TRBV19 and TRBJ2-3 provide the parts outside the CDR3, is DGGITQSPKYLFRKEGQNVTLSCEQNLNHDAMYWYRQDPGQGLRLIYYSQIVNDFQKGDIAEGYSVSREKKESFPLTVTSAQKNPTAFYLCASSTTRTDTQYFGPGTRLTVL.

The chain recombines TRBV30 with TRBJ2-7; the D gene is possibly TRBD1 (6 bases). V dropped 0 bases and J dropped 9 bases, with 15 bases sitting between them. CDR1 is GTSNPN, CDR2 SVGIG, per germline (reference sequence). This CDR3 comprises 13 residues. CDR3 bases: TGTGCCTGGAGTGTATTACAGGGAGAATCGCAGTACTTC. Residues: CAWSVLQGESQYF.

This clone came up a few times. This chain connects TRBV19 to TRBJ1-1; no definite D call. Germline V lookup: CDR1 LNHDA, CDR2 SQIVND (reference sequence). The CDR3 runs 15 residues. V was clipped by 3 bases and J by 3 bases, with 14 bases between them. The DNA for the CDR3 is TGTGCCAGTAGTATTGGAGGCCCGGTGGACACTGAAGCTTTCTTT. It is translated as CASSIGGPVDTEAFF.

This clone was recorded a few times. This chain links TRBV6-1 with TRBJ1-5; 9 bases match TRBD1. The V gene end was trimmed by 7 bases and the J gene end by 2 bases; junction bases not matched to a gene: 6. The germline V gene has CDR1 MNHNS and CDR2 SASEGT. CDR3 length: 15 residues. The CDR3, as DNA: TGTGCCAGCATCCGGGACAGGGTCGGCAATCAGCCCCAGCATTTT. Protein sequence: CASIRDRVGNQPQHF.

The V call is TRBV6-5, the J call TRBJ2-3, with TRBD2 identical over 8 bases. The CDR3 contains 16 residues. The ends lost 4 bases at V and 2 bases at J; junction bases unmatched: 8. CDR1 and CDR2 from the germline V gene are MNHEY and SVGAGI. The CDR3 reads CASSSAGAQNTDTQYF. CDR3 nucleotides: TGTGCCAGCAGTTCAGCGGGAGCGCAAAACACAGATACGCAGTATTTT.

V is TRBV5-1 and J is TRBJ2-7, with D possibly matching TRBD1 (5 bases). Germline CDR1 and CDR2: SGHRS and YFSETQ. Trimming shortened V by 4 bases and J by 7 bases, and 18 bases separated the two germline ends. The CDR3 runs to 14 residues. DNA for the CDR3: TGCGCCAGCAGCCTCTTGGGGCGGTCGTGGGAGCAGTACTTC. Residues: CASSLLGRSWEQYF.

CDR3 sequence (DNA): TGTGCCAGCTCCGCACAGGGAAGAACTGAAGCTTTCTTT. It translates to CASSAQGRTEAFF. The chain combines TRBV18 with TRBJ1-1, with a possible D match to TRBD1 (6 bases). The CDR3 consists of 13 residues. Trimming left V 6 bases short and J 5 bases short, with 13 bases between. Per germline, CDR1 KGHSH and CDR2 LQKENI. Full variable domain (outside the CDR3, taken from reference TRBV18 and TRBJ1-1): NAGVMQNPRHLVRRRGQEARLRCSPMKGHSHVYWYRQLPEEGLKFMVYLQKENIIDESGMPKERFSAEFPKEGPSILRIQQVVRGDSAAYFCASSAQGRTEAFFGQGTRLTVV.

The chain has TRBV30 and TRBJ1-2; TRBD1 agrees at 8 bases. The V gene's germline CDR1 is GTSNPN and CDR2 SVGIG (reference sequence). V dropped 2 bases and J dropped 2; count of bases not matched to a gene: 4. This CDR3 has 14 residues. The CDR3 protein is CAWSTGGGNYGYTF. The DNA of the CDR3 is TGTGCCTGGAGTACAGGGGGAGGCAACTATGGCTACACCTTC.

CDR3 DNA sequence: TGCGCCAGCAGCCTGAGACCAGGAGACTACGAGCAGTACTTC. This translates into CASSLRPGDYEQYF. V usage is TRBV4-3 and J usage is TRBJ2-7; no firm D call. The V gene's germline CDR1 is LGHNA and CDR2 YSLEER. The CDR3 totals 14 residues. The V end lost 4 bases, the J end lost 3 bases, and 13 bases lay between the germline ends.

This chain joins TRBV6-1 and TRBJ2-5; perhaps TRBD2 as D (6 bases). Trimming took off 5 bases at V and 10 bases at J, with 20 bases between the two ends. Germline V gene lookup returns CDR1 MNHNS and CDR2 SASEGT. This CDR3 comprises 14 residues. The CDR3 sequence is CASSNLGLIRDQYF. The CDR3 region has the DNA TGTGCCAGCAGTAATTTGGGACTTATCAGGGACCAGTACTTC.

V gene TRBV7-9 combines with J gene TRBJ1-2, with no clear D. CDR1 SEHNR and CDR2 FQNEAQ come from the germline V gene (reference sequence). The V gene lost 2 bases and the J gene lost 6 bases, with 10 bases spanning the gap. The CDR3 runs to 13 residues. The CDR3 sequence: CASSLPTDNGYTF. In DNA form, the CDR3 reads TGTGCCAGCAGCTTACCCACAGATAATGGCTACACCTTC.

The genes are TRBV19 and TRBJ1-3; D is unclear. Germline CDR1 reads LNHDA; CDR2 reads SQIVND (reference sequence). The germline V and J ends were trimmed by 1 base and 2 bases, with 0 bases remaining between them. This CDR3 is 12 amino acids long. The CDR3: CASSIAGNTIYF. CDR3 nucleotides: TGTGCCAGTAGTATAGCTGGAAACACCATATATTTT.

The V gene is TRBV7-3, the J gene TRBJ1-5; no firm D call. The CDR3 runs 16 residues. CDR1 and CDR2 from the germline V gene are SGHTA and FQGTGA. Deletions cut 0 bases from V and 7 bases from J, with 16 bases between. The CDR3 DNA reads TGTGCCAGCAGCTTAACGATAATTAGGTTTGCCCAGCCCCAGCATTTT. Its translation: CASSLTIIRFAQPQHF.

This clone was recorded once. The chain joins TRBV11-2 to TRBJ2-7; 7 bases match TRBD2. CDR1 SGHAT and CDR2 FQNNGV come from the germline V gene. Trimming took 6 bases from V and 3 from J; bases not matched to a gene: 11. This CDR3 is built from 15 residues. The CDR3 protein is CASSSISGRLYEQYF. CDR3 DNA: TGTGCCAGCAGTTCAATCTCCGGGAGGCTCTACGAGCAGTACTTC.

The chain couples TRBV6-6 to TRBJ2-7; D possibly corresponds to TRBD1 (6 bases). The V end lost 6 bases, the J end lost 6 bases, and 15 bases lay between the germline ends. CDR1 and CDR2 from the germline V gene are MNHNY and SVGAGI (reference sequence). The CDR3 sequence is 13 residues long. The CDR3 sequence is CASRPDIGGEQYF. The DNA of the CDR3 is TGTGCCAGCAGACCCGACATAGGGGGCGAGCAGTACTTC.

DNA for the CDR3: TGCGCCAGCAGCCAAGAACTCAGGGGGGAGCAGTACTTC. It encodes CASSQELRGEQYF. The chain joins TRBV4-3 to TRBJ2-7; 7 positions agree with TRBD1. The CDR3 consists of 13 residues. Per the germline V gene, CDR1 is LGHNA and CDR2 is YSLEER. V lost 0 bases to trimming and J lost 7 bases; unmatched junction nucleotides: 3.

J is TRBJ2-1 and V is TRBV27; D may be TRBD1 or TRBD2 (5 bases each). CDR1 is MNHEY, CDR2 SMNVEV, per germline (reference sequence). The V end lost 2 bases, the J end lost 7 bases, and 15 bases lay between the germline ends. The CDR3 spans 15 residues. This CDR3 is CASSLRGPMGNEQFF. CDR3 coding DNA: TGTGCCAGCAGTTTACGGGGCCCCATGGGAAATGAGCAGTTCTTC.

V usage is TRBV6-6 and J usage is TRBJ1-4; D remains unclear. CDR3 length: 14 residues. V dropped 0 bases and J dropped 1 base, with 3 bases sitting between them. Germline V gene lookup returns CDR1 MNHNY and CDR2 SVGAGI (reference sequence). The CDR3 here is CASSYSRTNEKLFF. CDR3 sequence (DNA): TGTGCCAGCAGTTACTCAAGAACTAATGAAAAACTGTTTTTT.

The chain joins TRBV5-1 to TRBJ2-5, with TRBD1 matching over 10 bases. Germline V gene sequence: CDR1 SGHRS, CDR2 YFSETQ. Trimming cost V 4 bases and J 5 bases; bases outside gene matches: 8. The CDR3 length is 15 residues. The CDR3 reads CASSRETGGRETQYF. The CDR3 nucleotides are TGCGCCAGCAGCAGGGAGACAGGGGGCCGTGAGACCCAGTACTTC.

The rearrangement uses TRBV6-5 and TRBJ2-1, with D unresolved. Germline V CDR1 and CDR2: MNHEY, SVGAGI. The germline V and J ends were trimmed by 8 bases and 5 bases, with 7 bases remaining between them. The CDR3 runs 11 residues. The CDR3 loop reads CASVKNNEQFF. CDR3 bases: TGTGCCAGCGTTAAAAACAATGAGCAGTTCTTC.

The genes are TRBV10-3 and TRBJ2-3; 15 bases fit TRBD2. The CDR3 extends over 18 amino acids. The V segment lost 6 bases and the J segment 0 bases; nucleotides outside the gene matches: 7. Per germline, CDR1 ENHRY and CDR2 SYGVKD. Here the CDR3 DNA reads TGTGCCATCAGGCCGGGACTAGCGGGAGGCCGGAGCACAGATACGCAGTATTTT. It yields the protein CAIRPGLAGGRSTDTQYF.

This clone was found once. The chain combines TRBV7-9 with TRBJ2-4, with D maybe TRBD1 (5 bases). The CDR3 is 19 residues long. V lost 2 bases and J 4 bases, leaving 24 bases between the germline ends. Per the germline V gene, CDR1 is SEHNR and CDR2 is FQNEAQ (reference sequence). DNA of the CDR3: TGTGCCAGCAGCTTATTGGATTTGTCCAGGGTAAAAGGGAAAAACATTCAGTACTTC. Encoded protein: CASSLLDLSRVKGKNIQYF. Full variable domain (outside the CDR3, taken from reference TRBV7-9 and TRBJ2-4): DTGVSQNPRHKITKRGQNVTFRCDPISEHNRLYWYRQTLGQGPEFLTYFQNEAQLEKSRLLSDRFSAERPKGSFSTLEIQRTEQGDSAMYLCASSLLDLSRVKGKNIQYFGAGTRLSVL.

The chain joins TRBV29-1 to TRBJ2-7, with no clear D. Deletions cut 4 bases from V and 3 bases from J, with 10 bases between. CDR3 length: 12 amino acids. Germline V gene lookup returns CDR1 SQVTM and CDR2 ANQGSEA. The CDR3 region is CSVAPSRYEQYF. Here the CDR3 DNA reads TGCAGCGTTGCCCCTTCCCGCTACGAGCAGTACTTC.

This chain joins TRBV7-9 and TRBJ2-1, with D unclear. Germline V gene sequence: CDR1 SEHNR, CDR2 FQNEAQ (reference sequence). V lost 5 bases, J lost 8 bases, and 25 bases lay in between. There are 17 residues in the CDR3. The CDR3 reads CASSTARLASRPHEQFF. For the CDR3, the DNA is TGTGCCAGCAGCACAGCCAGACTGGCCTCCCGCCCCCATGAGCAGTTCTTC. Together with reference TRBV7-9 and TRBJ2-1, the CDR3 gives the full variable domain: DTGVSQNPRHKITKRGQNVTFRCDPISEHNRLYWYRQTLGQGPEFLTYFQNEAQLEKSRLLSDRFSAERPKGSFSTLEIQRTEQGDSAMYLCASSTARLASRPHEQFFGPGTRLTVL.

V is TRBV19 and J is TRBJ1-2; TRBD1 aligns across 7 bases. CDR1 LNHDA and CDR2 SQIVND come from the germline V gene (reference sequence). The CDR3 contains 16 residues. With 5 bases clipped from V and 2 bases from J, the junction kept 11 bases outside the gene matches. CDR3 in amino acids: CASSPNRGVINYGYTF. CDR3 DNA sequence: TGTGCCAGTAGTCCGAACAGGGGTGTGATCAACTATGGCTACACCTTC.

Only one count was recorded for this clone. J is TRBJ1-5 and V is TRBV28; D is perhaps TRBD1 (5 bases). The CDR3 loop spans 13 amino acids. Trimming cost V 11 bases and J 6 bases, with 17 bases left between them. Germline loops: CDR1 MDHEN, CDR2 SYDVKM. The CDR3 is CAAGGGVGQPQHF. The CDR3, as DNA: TGTGCCGCAGGTGGAGGGGTGGGTCAGCCCCAGCATTTT.

The CDR3 bases are TGTGCCACCAGCAGAGATAGAGGGGCTTCCGCCTACAATGAGCAGTTCTTC. It is translated as CATSRDRGASAYNEQFF. The J gene is TRBJ2-1, the V gene TRBV15; D might be TRBD1 or TRBD2, each matching 5 bases. Trimming removed 0 bases from V and 2 bases from J, with 14 bases in between. The length of the CDR3 is 17 residues. Per the germline V gene, CDR1 is LNHNV and CDR2 is YYDKDF (reference sequence). The entire variable domain, with the rest obtained from reference TRBV15 and TRBJ2-1, is as follows: DAMVIQNPRYQVTQFGKPVTLSCSQTLNHNVMYWYQQKSSQAPKLLFHYYDKDFNNEADTPDNFQSRRPNTSFCFLDIRSPGLGDTAMYLCATSRDRGASAYNEQFFGPGTRLTVL.

J is TRBJ1-6 and V is TRBV28; a weak D match, TRBD1 (6 bases). V shed 6 bases and J shed 7 bases, with 19 bases lying between them. The CDR3 is 16 amino acids. The germline V gene encodes CDR1 MDHEN and CDR2 SYDVKM. In nucleotides, the CDR3 is TGTGCCAGCAGGGACAGCCTTGCGGGTCGCAATTCACCCCTCCACTTT. Translated: CASRDSLAGRNSPLHF.

V and J are TRBV5-1 and TRBJ2-1; D unresolved. The CDR3 loop spans 12 amino acids. V lost 0 bases to trimming and J lost 9 bases, with 7 bases between them. Germline V gene sequence: CDR1 SGHRS, CDR2 YFSETQ. DNA for the CDR3: TGCGCCAGCAGCTTGGAAACTCCTGAGCAGTTCTTC. This encodes CASSLETPEQFF.

On this clone itself: The sample holds other DNA sequences that translate to the same CDR3. V usage is TRBV4-1 and J usage is TRBJ1-2; 11 nucleotides match TRBD1. In germline, CDR1 is MGHRA, CDR2 YSYEKL. This CDR3 contains 15 residues. Unmatched junction bases numbered 3, after V lost 1 base and J lost 5 bases. The CDR3 spells CASSQAGQGAYGYTF. The CDR3 DNA follows: TGCGCCAGCAGCCAAGCTGGACAGGGGGCGTATGGCTACACCTTC.

This clone was seen more than once but under ten times. V gene TRBV4-2 combines with J gene TRBJ2-7; TRBD2 agrees at 7 bases. Per germline, CDR1 LGHNA and CDR2 YNFKEQ. The J segment lost 4 bases and the V segment lost 11 bases, leaving 14 bases of the junction unmatched. This CDR3 region has 14 residues. The CDR3 nucleotides read TGTGCCCCACCGGCTGGCGGGAGTTGGTACGAGCAGTACTTC. Its protein product is CAPPAGGSWYEQYF.